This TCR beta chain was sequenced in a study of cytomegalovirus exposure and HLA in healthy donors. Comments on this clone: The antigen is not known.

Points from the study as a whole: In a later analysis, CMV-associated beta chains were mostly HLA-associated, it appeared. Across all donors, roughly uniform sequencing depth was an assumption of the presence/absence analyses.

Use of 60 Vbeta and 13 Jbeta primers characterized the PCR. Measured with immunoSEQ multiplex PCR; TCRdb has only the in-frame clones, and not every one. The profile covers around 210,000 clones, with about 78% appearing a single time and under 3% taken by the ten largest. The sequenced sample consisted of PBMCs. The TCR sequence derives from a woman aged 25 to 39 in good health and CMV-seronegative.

The DNA of the CDR3 is TGTGCCAGCAGCTTGGGGACTAGCGGGGCTAACACCGGGGAGCTGTTTTTT. Its protein product is CASSLGTSGANTGELFF. V usage is TRBV5-6 and J usage is TRBJ2-2, with 12 bases fitting TRBD2. The trim removed 0 bases at V and 2 bases at J, leaving 2 bases unmatched. The germline V gene has CDR1 SGHDT and CDR2 YYEEEE. The CDR3 has 17 amino acids.